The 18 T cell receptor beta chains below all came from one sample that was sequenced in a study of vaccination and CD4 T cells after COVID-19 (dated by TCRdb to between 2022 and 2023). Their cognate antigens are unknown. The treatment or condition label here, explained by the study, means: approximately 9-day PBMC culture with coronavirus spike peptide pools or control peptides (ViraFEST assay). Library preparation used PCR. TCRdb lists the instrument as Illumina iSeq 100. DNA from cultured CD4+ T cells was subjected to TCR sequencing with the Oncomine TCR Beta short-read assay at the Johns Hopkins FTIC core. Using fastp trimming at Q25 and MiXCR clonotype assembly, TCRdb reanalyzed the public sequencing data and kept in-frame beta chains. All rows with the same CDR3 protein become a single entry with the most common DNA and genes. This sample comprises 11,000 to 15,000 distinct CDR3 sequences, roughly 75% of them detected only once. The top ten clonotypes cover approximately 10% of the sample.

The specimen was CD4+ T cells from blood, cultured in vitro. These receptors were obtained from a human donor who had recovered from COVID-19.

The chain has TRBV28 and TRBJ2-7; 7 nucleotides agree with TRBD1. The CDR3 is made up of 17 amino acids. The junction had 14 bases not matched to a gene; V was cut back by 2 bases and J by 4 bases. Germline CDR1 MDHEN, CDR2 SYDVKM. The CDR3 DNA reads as TGTGCCAGCAGTTTAACCACCCTCCGGGACAGCACTTACGAGCAGTACTTC. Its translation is CASSLTTLRDSTYEQYF.

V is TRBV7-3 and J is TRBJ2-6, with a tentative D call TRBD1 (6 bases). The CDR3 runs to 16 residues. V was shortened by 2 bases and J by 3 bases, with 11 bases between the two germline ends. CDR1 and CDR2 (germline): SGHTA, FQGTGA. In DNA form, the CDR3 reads TGTGCCAGCAGCTTAGACCCAGGGGTTGGGGCCAACGTCCTGACTTTC. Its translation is CASSLDPGVGANVLTF.

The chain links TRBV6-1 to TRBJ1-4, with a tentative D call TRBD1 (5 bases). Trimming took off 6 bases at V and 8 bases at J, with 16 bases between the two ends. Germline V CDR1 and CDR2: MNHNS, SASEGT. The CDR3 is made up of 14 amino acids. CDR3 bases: TGTGCCAGCAGCCAGGACTTGGGGGAAGAAAAACTGTTTTTT. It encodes CASSQDLGEEKLFF.

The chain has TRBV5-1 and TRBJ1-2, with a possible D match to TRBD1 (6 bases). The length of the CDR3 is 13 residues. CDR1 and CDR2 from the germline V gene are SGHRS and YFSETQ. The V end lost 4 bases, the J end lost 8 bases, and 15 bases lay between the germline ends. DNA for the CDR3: TGCGCCAGCAGCGGAGAGGGGACAAACGGCTACACCTTC. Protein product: CASSGEGTNGYTF.

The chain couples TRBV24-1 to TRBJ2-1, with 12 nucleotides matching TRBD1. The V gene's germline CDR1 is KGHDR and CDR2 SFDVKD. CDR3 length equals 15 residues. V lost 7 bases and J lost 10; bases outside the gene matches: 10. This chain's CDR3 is CATRETGTGGREQFF. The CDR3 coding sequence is TGTGCCACCAGGGAAACCGGGACAGGGGGCAGGGAGCAGTTCTTC.

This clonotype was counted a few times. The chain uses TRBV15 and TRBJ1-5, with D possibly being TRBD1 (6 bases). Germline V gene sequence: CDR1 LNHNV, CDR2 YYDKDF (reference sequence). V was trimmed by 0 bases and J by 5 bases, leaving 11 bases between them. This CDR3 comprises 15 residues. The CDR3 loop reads CATSRDLTGYQPQHF. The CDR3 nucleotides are TGTGCCACCAGCAGAGATTTGACAGGCTATCAGCCCCAGCATTTT.

For the CDR3, the DNA is TGTGCCAGCAGTTACACCTCAATGGCGGGGGGCAGCTACAATGAGCAGTTCTTC. Protein sequence: CASSYTSMAGGSYNEQFF. This sequence joins TRBV6-5 and TRBJ2-1; the match to TRBD2 covers 8 bases. CDR1 and CDR2 (germline): MNHEY, SVGAGI. The CDR3 is 18 residues long. V trimming: 2 bases; J trimming: 3 bases; junction bases outside the gene matches: 12.

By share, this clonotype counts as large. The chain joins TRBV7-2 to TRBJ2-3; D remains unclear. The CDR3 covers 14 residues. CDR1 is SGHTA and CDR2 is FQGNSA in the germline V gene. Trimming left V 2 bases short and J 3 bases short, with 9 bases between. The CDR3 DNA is TGTGCCAGCAGCTTAATAGCCTCTACAGATACGCAGTATTTT. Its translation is CASSLIASTDTQYF.

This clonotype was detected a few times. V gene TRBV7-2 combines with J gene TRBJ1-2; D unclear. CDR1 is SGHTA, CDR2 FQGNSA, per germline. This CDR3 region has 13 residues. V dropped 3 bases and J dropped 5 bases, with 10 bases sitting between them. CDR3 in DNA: TGTGCCAGCAGCTTCGGCAGCCCTTATGGCTACACCTTC. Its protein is CASSFGSPYGYTF.

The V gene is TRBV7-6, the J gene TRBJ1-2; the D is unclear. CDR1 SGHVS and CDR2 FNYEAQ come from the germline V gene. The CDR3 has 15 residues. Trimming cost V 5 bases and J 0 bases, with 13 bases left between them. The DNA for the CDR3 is TGTGCCAGCAGCCCAACCGGTTATGCTAACTATGGCTACACCTTC. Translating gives CASSPTGYANYGYTF.

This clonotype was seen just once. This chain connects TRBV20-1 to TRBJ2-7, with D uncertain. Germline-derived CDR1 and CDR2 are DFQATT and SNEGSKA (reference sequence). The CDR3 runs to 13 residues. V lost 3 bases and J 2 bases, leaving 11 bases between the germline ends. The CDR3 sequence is CSARSRYTYEQYF. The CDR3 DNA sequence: TGCAGTGCTAGGTCCAGGTATACCTACGAGCAGTACTTC.

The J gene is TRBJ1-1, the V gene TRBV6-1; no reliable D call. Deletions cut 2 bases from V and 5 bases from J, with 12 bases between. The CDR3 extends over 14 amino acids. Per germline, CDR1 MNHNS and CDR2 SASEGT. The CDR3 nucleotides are TGTGCCAGCAGTGAAAATTTGGTAGGGACTGAAGCTTTCTTT. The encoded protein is CASSENLVGTEAFF.

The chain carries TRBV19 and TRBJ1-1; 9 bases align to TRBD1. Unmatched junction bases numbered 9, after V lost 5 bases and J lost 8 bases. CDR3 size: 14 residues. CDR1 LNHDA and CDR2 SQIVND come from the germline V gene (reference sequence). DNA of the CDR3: TGTGCCAGTAGTTCATCTTCCGGGACAGGGGAAGCTTTCTTT. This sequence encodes CASSSSSGTGEAFF.

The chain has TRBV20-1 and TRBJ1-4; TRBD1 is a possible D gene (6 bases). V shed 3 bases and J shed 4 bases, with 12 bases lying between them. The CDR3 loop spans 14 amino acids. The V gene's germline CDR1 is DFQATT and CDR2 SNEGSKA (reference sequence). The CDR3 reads CSASGPRGNEKLFF. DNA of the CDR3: TGCAGTGCTAGTGGGCCCAGGGGTAATGAAAAACTGTTTTTT.

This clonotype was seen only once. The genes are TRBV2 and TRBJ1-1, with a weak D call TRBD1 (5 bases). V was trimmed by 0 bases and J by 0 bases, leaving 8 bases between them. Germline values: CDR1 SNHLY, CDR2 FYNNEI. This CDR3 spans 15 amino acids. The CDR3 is CASSEAGQVNTEAFF. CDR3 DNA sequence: TGTGCCAGCAGTGAAGCGGGGCAGGTGAACACTGAAGCTTTCTTT.

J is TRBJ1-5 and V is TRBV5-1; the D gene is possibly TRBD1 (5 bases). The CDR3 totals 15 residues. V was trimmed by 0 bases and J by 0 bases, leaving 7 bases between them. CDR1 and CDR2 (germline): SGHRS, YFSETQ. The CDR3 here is CASSLEGYSNQPQHF. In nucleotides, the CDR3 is TGCGCCAGCAGCTTGGAGGGGTATAGCAATCAGCCCCAGCATTTT. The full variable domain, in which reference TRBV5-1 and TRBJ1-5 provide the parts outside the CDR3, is KAGVTQTPRYLIKTRGQQVTLSCSPISGHRSVSWYQQTPGQGLQFLFEYFSETQRNKGNFPGRFSGRQFSNSRSEMNVSTLELGDSALYLCASSLEGYSNQPQHFGDGTRLSIL.

CDR3 sequence: CASSTREAPSTDTQYF. The DNA of the CDR3 is TGTGCCAGTAGTACCCGGGAGGCGCCTAGCACAGATACGCAGTATTTT. The chain has TRBV19 and TRBJ2-3; 7 positions agree with TRBD2. CDR3 length: 16 residues. The ends lost 4 bases at V and 0 bases at J; junction bases unmatched: 7. CDR1 LNHDA and CDR2 SQIVND come from the germline V gene (reference sequence).

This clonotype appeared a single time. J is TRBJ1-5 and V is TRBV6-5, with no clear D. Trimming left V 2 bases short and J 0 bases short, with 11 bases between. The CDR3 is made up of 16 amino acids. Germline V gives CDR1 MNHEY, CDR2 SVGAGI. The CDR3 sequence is CASSYLDGSSNQPQHF. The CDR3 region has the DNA TGTGCCAGCAGTTACCTGGACGGGAGTAGCAATCAGCCCCAGCATTTT.